The rows below give T cell receptor beta chains drawn from one sample of a study of metastatic and nonmetastatic thyroid tumors. TCRdb redid the clone calls on the PCR reads using MiXCR. The table shows 30,000 to 35,000 clones, with 20% to 25% occurring only once. Sequenced material: tumor tissue. These receptors all stem from a male donor with papillary thyroid cancer or a benign thyroid nodule (not recorded which). Some clones in this sample may be carry-over from other donors' samples. The CDR3 runs from the conserved cysteine through the conserved F or W. A D gene is named only where the DNA matches it firmly. Expanded clones get a size class; other rows say once, few or many, or leave the size out.

abundance	v_gene	j_gene	d_gene	CDR3nt	CDR3aa
few	TRBV2	TRBJ2-5	TRBD1	TGTGCCAGCAGCCCCTGGACAGGGGAGACCCAGTACTTC	CASSPWTGETQYF
many	TRBV6-1	TRBJ1-1	-	TGTGCCAGCAAAAGGCCGGCCTCGAACACTGAAGCTTTCTTT	CASKRPASNTEAFF
few	TRBV19	TRBJ1-2	-	TGTGCCAGTAGTGCCACCTACTATGGCTACACCTTC	CASSATYYGYTF
many	TRBV30	TRBJ2-7	-	TGTGCCTGGAGGCGCGCGGGCAGCTCCTACGAGCAGTACTTC	CAWRRAGSSYEQYF
many	TRBV15	TRBJ2-4	TRBD1	TGTGCCACCAGCAAAGACAGGGCACTGAACATTCAGTACTTC	CATSKDRALNIQYF
medium-sized	TRBV6-5	TRBJ2-1	TRBD2	TGTGCCAGCAGTTACGGATCGGGAGGGAACAACAATGAGCAGTTCTTC	CASSYGSGGNNNEQFF
medium-sized	TRBV2	TRBJ2-7	TRBD1	TGTGCCAGCAGTGAATGGTCAGGGGGTGACGAGCAGTACTTC	CASSEWSGGDEQYF
many	TRBV5-1	TRBJ2-1	TRBD1	TGCGCCAGCAGCGTGGGACAGACCTTCGGCAATGAGCAGTTCTTC	CASSVGQTFGNEQFF
many	TRBV29-1	TRBJ1-1	-	TGCAGCGTTGTAAGGGGTTCCACTGAAGCTTTCTTT	CSVVRGSTEAFF
few	TRBV7-9	TRBJ1-2	-	TGTGCCAGCAGCCCTTCGGCAACGAACTATGGCTACACCTTC	CASSPSATNYGYTF
many	TRBV10-3	TRBJ1-4	-	TGTGCCATCAGTGAAGCTGGAGGGACTGGGGACCCTAATGAAAAACTGTTTTTT	CAISEAGGTGDPNEKLFF
-	TRBV7-6	TRBJ1-1	-	TGTGCCAACAGCTTATTGTGGGAGGTCGCCACTGAAGCTTTCTTT	CANSLLWEVATEAFF
many	TRBV6-1	TRBJ1-2	-	TGTGCCAGCAGCTATCAGGTGAACTATGGCTACACCTTC	CASSYQVNYGYTF
-	TRBV5-1	TRBJ2-3	TRBD2	TGCGCCAGCAAACCGGGACTAGAGGGCGCAGATACGCAGTATTTT	CASKPGLEGADTQYF
many	TRBV19	TRBJ2-1	-	TGTGCCAGTAGTATAGGGCAGGCCGAGCAGTTCTTC	CASSIGQAEQFF
-	TRBV12-3/TRBV12-4	TRBJ2-7	-	TGTGCCAGCAGCAAGGGGGGGAACGAGCAGTACTTC	CASSKGGNEQYF
many	TRBV30	TRBJ1-6	-	TGTGCCTGGAGTGCTTTTCCTTCACCCCTCCACTTT	CAWSAFPSPLHF
few	TRBV6-2/TRBV6-3	TRBJ2-1	TRBD1	TGTGCCAGCAGTTACTTAGGGGGCGACTTCAATGAGCAGTTCTTC	CASSYLGGDFNEQFF
many	TRBV12-3/TRBV12-4	TRBJ1-3	TRBD1	TGTGCCAGCAGGGTACAGGGGGCGCCTAACACCATATATTTT	CASRVQGAPNTIYF
many	TRBV28	TRBJ2-3	-	TGTGCCAGCAGTTTGAGTCGAGCCACAGATACGCAGTATTTT	CASSLSRATDTQYF
few	TRBV2	TRBJ2-1	-	TGTGCCAGCATGGCGACTATTTGGGCCTACAATGAGCAGTTCTTC	CASMATIWAYNEQFF
many	TRBV5-1	TRBJ2-1	TRBD2	TGCGCCAGCAGCTTGGCCCCTAGCGGGTATGAGCAGTTCTTC	CASSLAPSGYEQFF
many	TRBV12-3/TRBV12-4	TRBJ2-1	-	TGTGCCAGCAGTGACTGGATGAGCTCCTACAATGAGCAGTTCTTC	CASSDWMSSYNEQFF
few	TRBV6-1	TRBJ1-2	-	TGTGCCAGCAGTCAAGAATATGGCTACACCTTC	CASSQEYGYTF